Below, one TCR beta chain is given with its context. These data belong to a study of blood T cell repertoires in COVID-19. In terms of age and location, participants ranged from roughly 18 to 90 years and lived in about two dozen US areas. The germline V gene encodes CDR1 SEHNR and CDR2 FQNEAQ (reference sequence). Trimming stripped 5 bases from V and 0 bases from J, with 16 bases between. The CDR3 is 17 residues long. The table came from immunoSEQ multiplex PCR; TCRdb's copy has only in-frame clones and leaves some out. The sample has 200,000 to 250,000 clones; 70% to 90% are singletons. The gene calls are TRBV7-9 and TRBJ1-4; no clear D. This clonotype originated in a man younger than 40 who had recovered from COVID-19. Input material: PBMCs or T cells enriched from blood (not recorded which). CDR3 in amino acids: CASSPTYNVATNEKLFF. CDR3 coding DNA: TGTGCCAGCAGCCCTACTTATAATGTTGCAACTAATGAAAAACTGTTTTTT.